One sample yielded the 31 T cell receptor beta chains listed below, sequenced in a study of CD8 T cells in Susac syndrome. Random hexamers served to reverse transcribe about 0.5 to 1 ug RNA. TCRdb redid the calling of the immunoSEQ multiplex PCR reads with MiXCR, one entry per CDR3 protein. This sample has around 190,000 distinct CDR3 sequences, with over 85% found just once. Sequences were obtained from CD4+ T cells from PBMCs. These receptor sequences come from a human donor in good health.

The gene calls are TRBV7-9 and TRBJ2-7, with D perhaps given as TRBD1 or TRBD2 (5 bases each). Germline CDR1 and CDR2: SEHNR and FQNEAQ (reference sequence). V was cut by 5 bases and J by 3 bases, with 17 bases left in between. CDR3 length: 15 residues. The CDR3 DNA follows: TGTGCCAGCAGCCACGGGGCTAGCCTCAACTACGAGCAGTACTTC. Protein product: CASSHGASLNYEQYF.

This clonotype was seen only once. The chain uses TRBV20-1 and TRBJ2-3, with 7 bases matching TRBD2. The germline gives CDR1 DFQATT, CDR2 SNEGSKA (reference sequence). The length of the CDR3 is 16 residues. Trimming removed 2 bases from V and 4 bases from J; junction bases left unmatched: 12. The CDR3, as DNA: TGCAGTGCTAGATCAGAGTCGGGAGGCCGGGCAGATACGCAGTATTTT. It yields the protein CSARSESGGRADTQYF.

A few counts support this clonotype. The rearrangement links TRBV6-5 to TRBJ1-1; perhaps TRBD1 as D (6 bases). CDR1 is MNHEY, CDR2 SVGAGI, per germline. The length of the CDR3 is 11 residues. V lost 5 bases and J 6 bases, leaving 7 bases between the germline ends. In DNA form, the CDR3 reads TGTGCCAGCAGTCAGGGGCCTGAAGCTTTCTTT. It specifies CASSQGPEAFF.

The genes are TRBV6-1 and TRBJ2-3; D ambiguous. V was shortened by 7 bases and J by 5 bases, with 7 bases between the two germline ends. The CDR3 has 11 residues. In germline, CDR1 is MNHNS, CDR2 SASEGT. Here the CDR3 DNA reads TGTGCCAGCACCTTTTTAGATACGCAGTATTTT. Protein product: CASTFLDTQYF.

This clonotype was observed a single time. This chain connects TRBV20-1 to TRBJ2-1; 11 nucleotides align to TRBD2. The V gene end was trimmed by 5 bases and the J gene end by 10 bases; junction bases not matched to a gene: 10. Germline V gene sequence: CDR1 DFQATT, CDR2 SNEGSKA (reference sequence). This CDR3 is 14 amino acids long. The CDR3, as DNA: TGCAGTGCTGCTACTAGCGGGAGTTTTGGAGAGCAGTTCTTC. Its translation is CSAATSGSFGEQFF.

This sequence joins TRBV19 and TRBJ2-1; 12 positions agree with TRBD2. The V gene end was trimmed by 9 bases and the J gene end by 4 bases; junction bases not matched to a gene: 22. The CDR3 extends over 20 amino acids. Germline V gives CDR1 LNHDA, CDR2 SQIVND (reference sequence). CDR3 protein: CASEGQGWLAGGPKYNEQFF. The CDR3 DNA sequence: TGTGCCAGCGAAGGACAGGGTTGGCTAGCGGGAGGGCCAAAATACAATGAGCAGTTCTTC.

The chain has TRBV20-1 and TRBJ1-5; D ambiguous. Germline lookup yields CDR1 DFQATT and CDR2 SNEGSKA (reference sequence). This CDR3 has 15 amino acids. Trimming stripped 0 bases from V and 0 bases from J, with 9 bases between. CDR3: CSARDRVNSNQPQHF. The CDR3 DNA is TGCAGTGCTAGAGATCGTGTCAATAGCAATCAGCCCCAGCATTTT.

This chain uses TRBV28 with TRBJ2-6; D is undetermined. CDR1 and CDR2 from the germline V gene are MDHEN and SYDVKM. V was shortened by 4 bases and J by 0 bases, with 10 bases between the two germline ends. This CDR3 region has 16 residues. CDR3 residues: CASSSYVTSGANVLTF. In DNA form, the CDR3 reads TGTGCCAGCAGTTCCTACGTGACCTCTGGGGCCAACGTCCTGACTTTC.

The chain joins TRBV5-5 to TRBJ2-7, with 7 bases matching TRBD2. With V trimmed by 4 bases and J by 7 bases, 8 bases remained unmatched. The CDR3 is 13 residues long. Germline CDR1 and CDR2: SGHKS and YYEKEE (reference sequence). The CDR3 loop is CASSPGGAGEQYF. The CDR3 nucleotides read TGTGCCAGCAGCCCGGGGGGTGCTGGGGAGCAGTACTTC.

This rearrangement joins TRBV3-1 to TRBJ1-5; D ambiguous. V lost 3 bases and J lost 6, with 9 bases in between. This CDR3 spans 13 amino acids. CDR1 LGHDT and CDR2 YNNKEL come from the germline V gene (reference sequence). DNA for the CDR3: TGTGCCAGCAGCCAGTCCGATCGTCAGCCCCAGCATTTT. It codes for CASSQSDRQPQHF.

This chain uses TRBV15 with TRBJ2-5, with D perhaps matching TRBD1 or TRBD2 (6 bases each). Deletions cut 5 bases from V and 5 bases from J, with 15 bases between. This CDR3 spans 14 amino acids. In germline, CDR1 is LNHNV, CDR2 YYDKDF (reference sequence). As DNA, the CDR3 is TGTGCCACCAGCTATCAGAGGAGGGGGGAGACCCAGTACTTC. Protein: CATSYQRRGETQYF.

CDR3 loop: CASSYPGSKTQYF. The CDR3 DNA reads TGTGCCAGCAGTTACCCGGGCTCCAAGACCCAGTACTTC. V usage is TRBV6-6 and J usage is TRBJ2-5, with D uncertain. Trimming removed 2 bases at V and 6 bases at J, with 10 bases between. CDR1 and CDR2 from the germline V gene are MNHNY and SVGAGI (reference sequence). This CDR3 contains 13 residues.

The chain recombines TRBV28 with TRBJ1-4; D gene uncertain. The V gene lost 5 bases and the J gene lost 8 bases, with 15 bases spanning the gap. Germline CDR1 is MDHEN and CDR2 is SYDVKM. The CDR3 runs 14 residues. CDR3 loop: CASSPRALDEKLFF. CDR3 nucleotides: TGTGCCAGCAGTCCCCGGGCGTTGGACGAAAAACTGTTTTTT.

V usage is TRBV24-1 and J usage is TRBJ1-1; D is uncertain. CDR3 length: 15 amino acids. Germline V gives CDR1 KGHDR, CDR2 SFDVKD. V was trimmed by 3 bases and J by 1 base, leaving 11 bases between them. CDR3 nucleotide sequence: TGTGCCACCAGTGATAACAGCGGTTCGAACACTGAAGCTTTCTTT. This gives the protein CATSDNSGSNTEAFF.

The chain uses TRBV30 and TRBJ2-1; possibly TRBD2 for D (6 bases). The CDR3 length is 14 residues. Trimming cost V 7 bases and J 0 bases, with 13 bases left between them. Germline lookup yields CDR1 GTSNPN and CDR2 SVGIG (reference sequence). Written as DNA, the CDR3 is TGTGCCTCAAAGCGGGCGAGCTCCTACAATGAGCAGTTCTTC. Translated: CASKRASSYNEQFF.

V usage is TRBV28 and J usage is TRBJ2-7, with 11 bases that match TRBD1. The length of the CDR3 is 16 residues. Per germline, CDR1 MDHEN and CDR2 SYDVKM. The junction had 7 bases not matched to a gene; V was cut back by 4 bases and J by 2 bases. The CDR3 coding sequence is TGTGCCAGCAGTTCTTCCGGGACAGGGGGGGCCTACGAGCAGTACTTC. It yields the protein CASSSSGTGGAYEQYF.

The chain couples TRBV15 to TRBJ2-7; 15 bases align to TRBD2. CDR1 is LNHNV, CDR2 YYDKDF, per germline (reference sequence). The CDR3 sequence is 17 residues long. V was clipped by 1 base and J by 5 bases; unmatched bases: 6. The CDR3 spells CATSRGPGTSGRHEQYF. Written as DNA, the CDR3 is TGTGCCACCAGCAGAGGCCCCGGGACTAGCGGGAGGCACGAGCAGTACTTC.

This chain links TRBV18 with TRBJ2-7; 9 bases are shared with TRBD2. Germline CDR1 KGHSH, CDR2 LQKENI. The CDR3 loop spans 14 amino acids. J lost 5 bases, V lost 2 bases, and 4 bases had no gene match. CDR3 amino acids: CASSPGLAGDEQYF. The CDR3 DNA reads TGTGCCAGCTCACCAGGCTTAGCGGGAGACGAGCAGTACTTC.

V is TRBV7-9 and J is TRBJ2-7; possibly TRBD2 for D (6 bases). CDR1 and CDR2 from the germline V gene are SEHNR and FQNEAQ (reference sequence). V lost 5 bases and J lost 6, with 14 bases in between. This CDR3 is built from 13 residues. The CDR3 coding sequence is TGTGCCAGCAGCCTATCGGGAGTAACCGAGCAGTACTTC. Translating it yields CASSLSGVTEQYF.

J is TRBJ1-1 and V is TRBV20-1, with a possible D match to TRBD1 (6 bases). Germline values: CDR1 DFQATT, CDR2 SNEGSKA (reference sequence). The CDR3 contains 14 residues. V was shortened by 3 bases and J by 7 bases, with 18 bases between the two germline ends. The chain's CDR3 is CSARSTGYLVEAFF. The CDR3 nucleotides are TGCAGTGCTAGGTCCACAGGGTATCTGGTTGAAGCTTTCTTT.

V and J are TRBV28 and TRBJ1-5, with D maybe TRBD1 (6 bases). The V gene lost 6 bases and the J gene lost 0 bases, with 9 bases spanning the gap. Germline V lookup: CDR1 MDHEN, CDR2 SYDVKM. This CDR3 region has 14 residues. CDR3 DNA: TGTGCCAGCAGGGACAGCGTTAGCAATCAGCCCCAGCATTTT. It codes for CASRDSVSNQPQHF.

V is TRBV20-1 and J is TRBJ2-7; TRBD1 matches 8 bases. This CDR3 contains 13 residues. Germline V gives CDR1 DFQATT, CDR2 SNEGSKA (reference sequence). After removal of 5 bases from V and 4 bases from J, the junction contained 7 bases not matched to a gene. In DNA form, the CDR3 reads TGCAGTGCTTCCAAGGGACAGGCTTACGAGCAGTACTTC. Translating it yields CSASKGQAYEQYF.

The chain employs TRBV14 and TRBJ1-4; D not certain. Germline lookup yields CDR1 SGHDN and CDR2 FVKESK. This CDR3 has 13 residues. V shed 8 bases and J shed 3 bases, with 10 bases lying between them. CDR3 loop: CASRRAANEKLFF. The CDR3 DNA is TGTGCCAGCCGGCGGGCCGCTAATGAAAAACTGTTTTTT.

The chain combines TRBV5-1 with TRBJ2-5; 10 nucleotides match TRBD2. The CDR3 totals 15 residues. Germline lookup yields CDR1 SGHRS and CDR2 YFSETQ. V shed 0 bases, J shed 3 bases, and the junction held 2 bases outside the gene matches. The CDR3 DNA sequence: TGCGCCAGCAGCTTGGGAGCGGGAGGGGAAGAGACCCAGTACTTC. Its protein product is CASSLGAGGEETQYF.

V usage is TRBV20-1 and J usage is TRBJ1-4; 7 nucleotides match TRBD1. The CDR3 has 11 amino acids. V gave up 6 bases and J gave up 8 bases; unmatched junction bases: 3. Germline loops: CDR1 DFQATT, CDR2 SNEGSKA (reference sequence). The CDR3 nucleotides read TGCAGTGCCCTGGACAGGGAAAAACTGTTTTTT. Translation gives CSALDREKLFF.

The chain combines TRBV18 with TRBJ2-7; TRBD2 is a possible D gene (6 bases). Germline values: CDR1 KGHSH, CDR2 LQKENI. V was pared by 5 bases and J by 4 bases, with 12 bases between. This CDR3 is 13 amino acids long. The CDR3 protein is CASSGDSPYEQYF. The CDR3 DNA reads as TGTGCCAGCTCAGGGGACTCCCCATACGAGCAGTACTTC.

This clonotype was counted a single time. V usage is TRBV15 and J usage is TRBJ2-4; 7 bases are shared with TRBD2. Germline V lookup: CDR1 LNHNV, CDR2 YYDKDF (reference sequence). With 3 bases clipped from V and 6 bases from J, the junction kept 11 bases outside the gene matches. The CDR3 runs 16 residues. In DNA form, the CDR3 reads TGTGCCACCAGCAGGCCGACTAGCCACCTACTAAACATTCAGTACTTC. This translates into CATSRPTSHLLNIQYF.

J is TRBJ1-5 and V is TRBV28; a weak D match, TRBD1 (6 bases). Looked up from germline, CDR1 is MDHEN and CDR2 is SYDVKM. The CDR3 runs 16 residues. V was pared by 7 bases and J by 0 bases, with 16 bases between. The CDR3 spells CASNAGGADSNQPQHF. The CDR3 coding sequence is TGTGCCAGCAACGCGGGGGGGGCCGATAGCAATCAGCCCCAGCATTTT.

In its sample, this clonotype was seen a few times. The CDR3 region is CSVGGGGRMDEQYF. Here the CDR3 DNA reads TGCAGCGTTGGGGGCGGGGGGCGAATGGACGAGCAGTACTTC. The chain recombines TRBV29-1 with TRBJ2-7, with 8 bases identical to TRBD2. Germline V gene lookup returns CDR1 SQVTM and CDR2 ANQGSEA. Trimming cost V 4 bases and J 5 bases; bases outside gene matches: 10. This CDR3 comprises 14 residues.

V gene TRBV20-1 combines with J gene TRBJ1-1; 8 nucleotides line up with TRBD1. J lost 4 bases, V lost 0 bases, and 10 bases had no gene match. The CDR3 totals 16 residues. Germline CDR1 reads DFQATT; CDR2 reads SNEGSKA (reference sequence). CDR3 in amino acids: CSARDPRTGRSTEAFF. As DNA, the CDR3 is TGCAGTGCTAGAGATCCGCGGACAGGGAGGTCCACTGAAGCTTTCTTT.

This chain uses TRBV6-5 with TRBJ1-2, with TRBD1 matching over 9 bases. CDR1 MNHEY and CDR2 SVGAGI come from the germline V gene. This CDR3 has 14 amino acids. V lost 7 bases, J lost 6 bases, and 9 bases stayed unmatched. The CDR3 sequence is CASTFLDRGNGYTF. The CDR3 DNA follows: TGTGCCAGCACCTTCCTGGACAGGGGTAATGGCTACACCTTC.